This T cell receptor beta chain originates from a study of beta chain features in type 1 diabetes. Study-level points and caveats: The VDJ junctions of type 1 diabetes patients carried fewer insertions and more deletions. TCRB CDR3s from Type 1 diabetes patients were moderately but significantly shorter in all four CD4+ subsets.

V lost 8 bases, J lost 5 bases, and 33 bases lay in between. The germline V gene has CDR1 MDHEN and CDR2 SYDVKM. The CDR3 extends over 19 amino acids. To note about this clone: What it binds is not known.

cDNA synthesis used the whole RNA isolate, giving expressed TCRB sequences. The repertoire was sequenced with immunoSEQ multiplex PCR; TCRdb's copy has only in-frame clones and lacks some. The table lists around 140,000 clones, roughly 10% of them singletons. V usage is TRBV28 and J usage is TRBJ2-5, with D tentatively TRBD2 (7 bases). The clonotype originates from a young man with type 1 diabetes. Source material: central memory CD4+ T cells from blood. The CDR3 DNA sequence: TGTGCCAGCGCACGGGGACTATCGGGTATAGGGGGTGTTGGGGAGACCCAGTACTTC. Residues: CASARGLSGIGGVGETQYF.